The text below deals with one T cell receptor beta chain. Antigen unknown. The record originates from a study of Ad26.COV2.S vaccination and SARS-CoV-2 variants. Whole-study results and caveats: Among vaccine recipients, spike-specific TCR breadth exceeded that of placebo recipients. Comparability of non-spike TCR breadth was observed across vaccine and placebo recipients.

Method: immunoSEQ multiplex PCR; TCRdb's copy keeps in-frame clones and lacks some. The table has almost 400,000 clones, roughly 90% seen once. Treatment reported: approximately 18 received Ad26.COV2.S at low or high dose, single or two shots; roughly 5 received placebo; per-sample allocation not given. Material that was analyzed had been drawn on day 63 after the first vaccine or placebo injection. Wuhan-strain SARS-CoV-2 spike was expressed by the Ad26 vector that made up the vaccine. CDR1 is SGHVT, CDR2 SQSDAQ, per germline. V was clipped by 11 bases and J by 8 bases, with 11 bases between them. The CDR3 length is 10 residues.

This TCR came from a person aged 18-65 years who received the Ad26.COV2.S COVID-19 vaccine or a placebo. Sequencing used peripheral blood, obtained in a trial of Ad26.COV2.S vaccine versus placebo. The chain recombines TRBV7-4 with TRBJ2-3; D remains unclear. In DNA, the CDR3 is TGTGCCGTTCAGCTTCTTACGCAGTATTTT. It codes for CAVQLLTQYF.